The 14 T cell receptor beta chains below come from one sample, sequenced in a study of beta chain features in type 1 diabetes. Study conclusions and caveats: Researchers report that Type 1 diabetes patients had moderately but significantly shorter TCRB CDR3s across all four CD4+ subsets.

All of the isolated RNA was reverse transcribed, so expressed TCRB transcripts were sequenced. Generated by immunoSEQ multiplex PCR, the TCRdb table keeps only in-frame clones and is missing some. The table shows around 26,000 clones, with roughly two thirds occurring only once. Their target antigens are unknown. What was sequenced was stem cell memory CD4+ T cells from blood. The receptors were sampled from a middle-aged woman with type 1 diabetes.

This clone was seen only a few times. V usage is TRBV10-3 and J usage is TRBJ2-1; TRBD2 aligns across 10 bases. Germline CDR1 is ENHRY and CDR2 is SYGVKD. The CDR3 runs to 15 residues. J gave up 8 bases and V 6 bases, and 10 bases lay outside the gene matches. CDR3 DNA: TGTGCCATCAGGACGGCTAGCGGGGGAGGGCATGAGCAGTTCTTC. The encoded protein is CAIRTASGGGHEQFF.

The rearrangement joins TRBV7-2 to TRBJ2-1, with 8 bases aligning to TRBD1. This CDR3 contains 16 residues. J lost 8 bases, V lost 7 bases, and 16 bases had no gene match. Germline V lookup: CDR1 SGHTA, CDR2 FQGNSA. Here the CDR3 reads CASTSYGAGGRDEQFF. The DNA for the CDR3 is TGTGCCAGCACCTCTTATGGGGCAGGGGGCCGGGATGAGCAGTTCTTC.

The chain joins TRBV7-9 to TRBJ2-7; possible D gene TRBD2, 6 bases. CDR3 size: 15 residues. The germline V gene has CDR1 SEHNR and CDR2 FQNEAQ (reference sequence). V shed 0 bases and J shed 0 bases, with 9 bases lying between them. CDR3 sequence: CASSLAQAGSYEQYF. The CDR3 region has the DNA TGTGCCAGCAGCTTAGCGCAAGCGGGCTCCTACGAGCAGTACTTC.

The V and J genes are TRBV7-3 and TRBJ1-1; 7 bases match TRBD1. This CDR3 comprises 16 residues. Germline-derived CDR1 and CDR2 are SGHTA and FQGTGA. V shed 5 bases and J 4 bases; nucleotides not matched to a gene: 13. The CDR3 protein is CASSVTGTVWGTEAFF. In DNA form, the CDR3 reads TGTGCCAGCAGCGTTACAGGGACAGTATGGGGCACTGAAGCTTTCTTT.

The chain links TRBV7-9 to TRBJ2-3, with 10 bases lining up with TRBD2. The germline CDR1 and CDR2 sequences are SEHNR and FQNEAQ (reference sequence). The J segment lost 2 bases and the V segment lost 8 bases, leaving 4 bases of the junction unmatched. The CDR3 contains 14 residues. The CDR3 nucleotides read TGTGCCAGCGGAGCGGGGGGGGCCACAGATACGCAGTATTTT. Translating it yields CASGAGGATDTQYF.

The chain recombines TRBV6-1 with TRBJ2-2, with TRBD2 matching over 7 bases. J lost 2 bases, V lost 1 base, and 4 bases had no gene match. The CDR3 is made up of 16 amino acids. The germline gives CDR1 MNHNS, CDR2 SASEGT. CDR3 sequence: CASSEGLAVNTGELFF. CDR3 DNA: TGTGCCAGCAGTGAAGGGCTAGCGGTAAACACCGGGGAGCTGTTTTTT.

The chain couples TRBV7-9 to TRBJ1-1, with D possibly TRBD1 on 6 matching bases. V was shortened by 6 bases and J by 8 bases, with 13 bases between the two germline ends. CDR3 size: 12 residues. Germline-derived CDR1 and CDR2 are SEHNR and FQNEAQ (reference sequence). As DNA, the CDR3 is TGTGCCAGCAGGAGGGACAATTGGGAAGCTTTCTTT. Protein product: CASRRDNWEAFF.

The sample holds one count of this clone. CDR3 sequence reads: CASSHFRDKKAFF. The CDR3 DNA is TGTGCCAGTAGTCACTTCCGGGACAAGAAAGCTTTCTTT. The chain recombines TRBV19 with TRBJ1-1; tentative D call: TRBD1 (6 bases). Germline lookup yields CDR1 LNHDA and CDR2 SQIVND (reference sequence). The CDR3 has 13 residues. Trimming removed 5 bases at V and 9 bases at J, with 16 bases between.

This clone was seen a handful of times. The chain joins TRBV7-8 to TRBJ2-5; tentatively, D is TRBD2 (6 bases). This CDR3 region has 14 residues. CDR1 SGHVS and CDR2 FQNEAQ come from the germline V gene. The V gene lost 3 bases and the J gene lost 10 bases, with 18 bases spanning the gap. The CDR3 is CASSFLRLTEGQYF. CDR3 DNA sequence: TGTGCCAGCAGCTTCCTTCGCCTAACGGAGGGCCAGTACTTC.

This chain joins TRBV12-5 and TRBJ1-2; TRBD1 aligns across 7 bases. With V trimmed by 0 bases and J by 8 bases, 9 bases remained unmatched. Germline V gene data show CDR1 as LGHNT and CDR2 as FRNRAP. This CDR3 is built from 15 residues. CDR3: CASGLVPDRVGGYTF. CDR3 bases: TGTGCTAGTGGTTTGGTACCCGACAGGGTGGGAGGCTACACCTTC.

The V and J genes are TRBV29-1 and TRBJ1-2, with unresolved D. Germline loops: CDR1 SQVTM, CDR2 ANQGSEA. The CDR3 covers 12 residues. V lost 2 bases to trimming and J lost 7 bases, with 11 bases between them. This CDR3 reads CSVENQFGGYTF. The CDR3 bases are TGCAGCGTTGAAAATCAATTCGGTGGCTACACCTTC.

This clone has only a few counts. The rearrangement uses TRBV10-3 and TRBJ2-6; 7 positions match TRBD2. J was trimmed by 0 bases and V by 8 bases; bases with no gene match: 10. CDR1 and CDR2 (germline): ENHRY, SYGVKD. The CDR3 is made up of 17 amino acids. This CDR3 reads CAIGRVGGGSGANVLTF. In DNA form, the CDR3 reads TGTGCCATCGGTCGGGTAGGCGGGGGCTCTGGGGCCAACGTCCTGACTTTC.

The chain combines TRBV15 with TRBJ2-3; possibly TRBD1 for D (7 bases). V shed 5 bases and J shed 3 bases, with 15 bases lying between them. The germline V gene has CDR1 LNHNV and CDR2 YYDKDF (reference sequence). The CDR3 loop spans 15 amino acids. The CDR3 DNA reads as TGTGCCACCAGCTCCCGACAGGGAGGAACAGATACGCAGTATTTT. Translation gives CATSSRQGGTDTQYF.

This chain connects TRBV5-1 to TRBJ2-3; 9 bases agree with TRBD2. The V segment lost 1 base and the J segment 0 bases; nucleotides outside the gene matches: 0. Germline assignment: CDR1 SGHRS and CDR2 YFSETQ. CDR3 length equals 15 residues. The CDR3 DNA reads TGCGCCAGCAGCTTGACTAGCGGGAGCACAGATACGCAGTATTTT. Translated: CASSLTSGSTDTQYF.